This TCR beta chain was identified during a study of early T cells in non-severe SARS-CoV-2 infection. Overall study context: Unsorted whole blood bulk RNA was sequenced, with unpaired chains.

Each cDNA molecule carried a unique molecular identifier. Each CDR3 protein is one row after TCRdb ran MiXCR on the 5' RACE reads. The sample holds about 57,000 distinct CDR3 sequences, under 15% seen once. This CDR3 comprises 12 residues. Trimming cost V 6 bases and J 4 bases, with 10 bases left between them. Germline V gene data show CDR1 as SGHAT and CDR2 as FQNNGV. This clonotype was seen more than once but under ten times. This receptor was taken from an adult who was a healthcare worker with PCR-confirmed SARS-CoV-2 infection or an uninfected control (not recorded which). The sample consisted of whole blood. The chain combines TRBV11-2 with TRBJ2-7, with D possibly matching TRBD2 (5 bases). In DNA, the CDR3 is TGTGCCAGCAGGGCACGGGATTACGAGCAGTACTTC. Its protein product is CASRARDYEQYF.